This T cell receptor beta chain stems from a study of human T cells and chemical hapten exposure. This CDR3 comprises 16 residues. V trimming: 1 base; J trimming: 3 bases; junction bases outside the gene matches: 9. CDR1 is SQVTM, CDR2 ANQGSEA, per germline. Time point denoted: patch test 3, about 24 weeks after DPC sensitization. Treatment specified: therapeutic diphenylcyclopropenone sensitization with weekly scalp DPC. TCRdb reanalysed the RACE reads using MiXCR and keeps one entry per CDR3 protein. The repertoire holds about 160,000 distinct CDR3 sequences, roughly 26% seen once, with under 2.5% in the top ten. This clonotype was observed a handful of times.

Here the sequenced sample was whole blood, taken in connection with sensitization to the hapten diphenylcyclopropenone (DPC). The chain recombines TRBV29-1 with TRBJ2-5; TRBD1 matches 9 bases. This TCR derives from a woman aged 18-29 years with alopecia areata. Some clones in this sample may be carry-over from other donors' samples. CDR3 in amino acids: CSVEVGLGQGKETQYF. The CDR3 bases are TGCAGCGTTGAAGTAGGGCTGGGACAGGGAAAAGAGACCCAGTACTTC.